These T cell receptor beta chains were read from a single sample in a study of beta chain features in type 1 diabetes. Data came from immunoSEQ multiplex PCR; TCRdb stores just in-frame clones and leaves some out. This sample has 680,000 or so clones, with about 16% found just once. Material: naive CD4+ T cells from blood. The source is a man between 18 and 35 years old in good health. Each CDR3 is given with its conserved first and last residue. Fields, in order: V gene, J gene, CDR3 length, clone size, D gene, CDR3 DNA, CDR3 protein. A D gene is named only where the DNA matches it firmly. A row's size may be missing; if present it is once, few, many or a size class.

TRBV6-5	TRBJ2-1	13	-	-	TGTGCCAGCGGCCAGGGACGGGTCAATGAGCAGTTCTTC	CASGQGRVNEQFF
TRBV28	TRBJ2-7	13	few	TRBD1	TGTGCCGCTATGCGACAGGGGGCAAGTGAGCAGTACTTC	CAAMRQGASEQYF
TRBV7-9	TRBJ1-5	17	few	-	TGTGCCAGCAGCGTAGGCTACAGGGAGAGGAGCAATCAGCCCCAGCATTTT	CASSVGYRERSNQPQHF
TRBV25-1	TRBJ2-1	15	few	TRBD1	TGTGCCAGCAGTGGACAGGGGGGTCGATACAATGAGCAGTTCTTC	CASSGQGGRYNEQFF
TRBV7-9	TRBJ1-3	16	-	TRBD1	TGTGCCAGCAGCTATCGACAGGGAGATCTTGGAAACACCATATATTTT	CASSYRQGDLGNTIYF
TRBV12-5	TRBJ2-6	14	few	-	TGTGCTAGTGGTTCGGACCGTGGGGCCAACGTCCTGACTTTC	CASGSDRGANVLTF
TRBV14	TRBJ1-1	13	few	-	TGTGCCAGCAGCCAAGACAGGGCAGAGGAAGCTTTCTTT	CASSQDRAEEAFF
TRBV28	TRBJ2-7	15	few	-	TGTGCCAGCAGCACCTTCGGGCCAATTCTTAAGGAGCAGTACTTC	CASSTFGPILKEQYF
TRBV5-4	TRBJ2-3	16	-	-	TGTGCCAGCAGCTTGTACCGGACAGCCAGCACAGATACGCAGTATTTT	CASSLYRTASTDTQYF
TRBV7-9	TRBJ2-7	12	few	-	TGTGCCAGCAGCCGCGACACCTACGAGCAGTACTTC	CASSRDTYEQYF
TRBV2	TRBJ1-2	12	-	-	TGTGCCAGCAGTGTCCCAGGGCCTGGCTACACCTTC	CASSVPGPGYTF
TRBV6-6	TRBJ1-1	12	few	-	TGTGCCAGCATTTTTGGAAACACTGAAGCTTTCTTT	CASIFGNTEAFF
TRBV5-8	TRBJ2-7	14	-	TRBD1	TGTGCCAGCAGCAAAAGGACAGGGGGCTTCGAGCAGTACTTC	CASSKRTGGFEQYF
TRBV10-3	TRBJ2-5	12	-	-	TGTGCCATCAGTAGGGTTCAAGAGACCCAGTACTTC	CAISRVQETQYF
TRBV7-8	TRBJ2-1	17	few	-	TGTGCCAGCAGCTTTAACCCGAGGGGGGCCTCCTACAATGAGCAGTTCTTC	CASSFNPRGASYNEQFF
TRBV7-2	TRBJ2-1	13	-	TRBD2	TGTGCCAGCAGCCTCGAGCTAGCGGGAGAGCAGTTCTTC	CASSLELAGEQFF
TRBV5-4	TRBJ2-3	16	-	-	TGTGCCAGCAGCTTGCTTGGGGATCGGTCAGCAGATACGCAGTATTTT	CASSLLGDRSADTQYF
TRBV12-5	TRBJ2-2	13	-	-	TGTGCTAGTGGTTTGGGGGGGACCGGGGAGCTGTTTTTT	CASGLGGTGELFF
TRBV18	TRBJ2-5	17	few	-	TGTGCCAGCTCATCACTATTTACAGGCGCTTCTCAAGAGACCCAGTACTTC	CASSSLFTGASQETQYF
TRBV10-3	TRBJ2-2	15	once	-	TGTGCCATCAGTGCCGGCGGGGTCAACACCGGGGAGCTGTTTTTT	CAISAGGVNTGELFF
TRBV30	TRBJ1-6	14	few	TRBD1	TGTGCCTGGAGTTGGACAGGGGATAATTCACCCCTCCACTTT	CAWSWTGDNSPLHF
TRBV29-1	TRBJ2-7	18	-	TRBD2	TGCAGCGTTGGGGCCTTCTTAAACGAGCGGGAAACCGGGGACGAGCAGTACTTC	CSVGAFLNERETGDEQYF
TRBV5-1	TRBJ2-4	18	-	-	TGCGCCAGCAGCTTTGGCGGGGGCGGGGACCTAGCCAAAAACATTCAGTACTTC	CASSFGGGGDLAKNIQYF
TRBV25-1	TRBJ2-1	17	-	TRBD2	TGTGCCAGCAACCCCGGTGGGACGGGAGGAGGGGACAATGAGCAGTTCTTC	CASNPGGTGGGDNEQFF
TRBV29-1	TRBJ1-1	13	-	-	TGCAGCGTGAGGTACCGTCGGGACACTGAAGCTTTCTTT	CSVRYRRDTEAFF
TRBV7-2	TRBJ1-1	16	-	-	TGTGCCAGCAGCTTAGTCGGGGTTAGTAAGAACACTGAAGCTTTCTTT	CASSLVGVSKNTEAFF
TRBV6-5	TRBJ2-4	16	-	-	TGTGCCAGCAGTTCCGCTGACAACCTAGCCAAAAACATTCAGTACTTC	CASSSADNLAKNIQYF
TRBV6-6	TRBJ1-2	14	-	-	TGTGCCAGCAGTTACGCAGGGCTTAACTATGGCTACACCTTC	CASSYAGLNYGYTF
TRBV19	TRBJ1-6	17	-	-	TGTGCCAGTCGGCGCGGACAGACCAGCTCCTATAATTCACCCCTCCACTTT	CASRRGQTSSYNSPLHF
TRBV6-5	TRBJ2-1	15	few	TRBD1	TGTGCCAGCAGTTCCCTGACAGGGTCAGGGAATGAGCAGTTCTTC	CASSSLTGSGNEQFF
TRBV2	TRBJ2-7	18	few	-	TGTGCCAGCAGTGAACAGACCCTATTTAGTAGTAGATCCTACGAGCAGTACTTC	CASSEQTLFSSRSYEQYF
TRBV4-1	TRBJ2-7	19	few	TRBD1	TGCGCCAGCAGCCAAGACCCGGGACAGGCCGACTTGAGCTCCTACGAGCAGTACTTC	CASSQDPGQADLSSYEQYF
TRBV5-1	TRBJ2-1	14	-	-	TGCGCCAGCAGCTTGGCTTCATTATACAATGAGCAGTTCTTC	CASSLASLYNEQFF
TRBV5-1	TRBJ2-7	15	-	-	TGCGCCAGCAACCCAATACAGGGACCCGCCTACGAGCAGTACTTC	CASNPIQGPAYEQYF
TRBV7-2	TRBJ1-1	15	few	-	TGTGCCAGCACTCAGGCGGCCGGGGGCGTAAGGTTGGCTTTCTTT	CASTQAAGGVRLAFF
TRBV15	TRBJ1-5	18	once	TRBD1	TGTGCCACCAGCAGAGTCCCCGGGGGACAGGGGGCGAATCAGCCCCAGCATTTT	CATSRVPGGQGANQPQHF
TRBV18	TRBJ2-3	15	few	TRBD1	TGTGCCAGCTCACCAGGCCAGGGGGCCGGCGATACGCAGTATTTT	CASSPGQGAGDTQYF
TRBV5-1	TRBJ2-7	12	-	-	TGCGCCAGCAGCCGCGGGGGCAACGAGCAGTACTTC	CASSRGGNEQYF
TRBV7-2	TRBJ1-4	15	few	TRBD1	TGTGCCAGCAGCTTAGCTCCGGGACAGGGGGGGAAACTGTTTTTT	CASSLAPGQGGKLFF
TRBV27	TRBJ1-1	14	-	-	TGTGCCAGCAGTTTATCCCGACGGAACACTGAAGCTTTCTTT	CASSLSRRNTEAFF
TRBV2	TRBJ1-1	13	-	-	TGTGCCAGCAGTGAAAGGGGCGGCACTGAAGCTTTCTTT	CASSERGGTEAFF
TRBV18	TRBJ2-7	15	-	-	TGTGCCAGCTCACCACCAGGGGTGGGTTCGGACGAGCAGTACTTC	CASSPPGVGSDEQYF
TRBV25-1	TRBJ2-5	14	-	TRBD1	TGTGCCAGCAGTGACAGACAGGGCCGGGAGACCCAGTACTTC	CASSDRQGRETQYF
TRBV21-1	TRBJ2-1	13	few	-	TGTGCCAGCAGCCCCCGTGCCTGGCGGGGGCAGTTCTTC	CASSPRAWRGQFF
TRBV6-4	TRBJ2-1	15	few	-	TGTGCCAGCAGTGACTCGGGGCAGGGACGCAATGAGCAGTTCTTC	CASSDSGQGRNEQFF